These 32 T cell receptor beta chains originate from one sample sequenced in a study of Graves' ophthalmopathy and Graves' hyperthyroidism. TCR beta CDR3 amplification used RNA transcripts. HTBI primers served in a first-round RT-PCR, which a second-round multiplex PCR followed. TCRdb passed the multiplex PCR reads through MiXCR, listing each CDR3 protein once. This table holds almost 750,000 distinct CDR3 sequences, approximately 40% found once. Sequences were obtained from peripheral blood. Receptors were obtained from an adult man with Graves' ophthalmopathy.

This clonotype was detected only a few times. This chain connects TRBV5-4 to TRBJ2-5, with 7 bases identical to TRBD1. The V gene end was trimmed by 4 bases and the J gene end by 3 bases; junction bases not matched to a gene: 3. The CDR3 is made up of 13 amino acids. In germline, CDR1 is SGHNT, CDR2 YYREEE (reference sequence). CDR3 in amino acids: CASSRDRKETQYF. Written as DNA, the CDR3 is TGTGCCAGCAGCCGGGACAGAAAAGAGACCCAGTACTTC.

The chain recombines TRBV15 with TRBJ1-1; 8 bases are a match to TRBD1. Germline V lookup: CDR1 LNHNV, CDR2 YYDKDF (reference sequence). The CDR3 consists of 17 residues. V lost 0 bases to trimming and J lost 4 bases; unmatched junction nucleotides: 10. The CDR3 nucleotides read TGTGCCACCAGCAGAGATTTGGCAGGGGGCTTTGGCACTGAAGCTTTCTTT. Its translation: CATSRDLAGGFGTEAFF.

V usage is TRBV7-6 and J usage is TRBJ1-6, with a weak D call TRBD1 (5 bases). The CDR3 spans 13 residues. The germline V and J ends were trimmed by 5 bases and 10 bases, with 12 bases remaining between them. The V gene's germline CDR1 is SGHVS and CDR2 FNYEAQ. The CDR3 loop reads CASSGGTGSPLHF. In DNA form, the CDR3 reads TGTGCCAGCAGCGGGGGGACGGGGTCACCCCTCCACTTT.

This clonotype was seen more than once but under ten times. The CDR3 loop reads CASSVDGVDRGLRTQYF. CDR3 in DNA: TGTGCCAGCAGCGTAGATGGGGTTGACAGGGGTCTCAGGACCCAGTACTTC. The chain joins TRBV9 to TRBJ2-5; 8 bases fit TRBD1. Germline trimming cut 0 bases from V and 7 bases from J; bases unmatched to any gene: 14. The CDR3 is 17 amino acids. Germline CDR1 reads SGDLS; CDR2 reads YYNGEE.

V and J are TRBV19 and TRBJ2-7; 12 bases are a match to TRBD1. CDR1 LNHDA and CDR2 SQIVND come from the germline V gene (reference sequence). The CDR3 length is 18 residues. With 9 bases clipped from V and 1 base from J, the junction kept 16 bases outside the gene matches. The CDR3 coding sequence is TGTGCCAGCCGGAGGGACAGGGGGCGCCCCGGGTCATCCTACGAGCAGTACTTC. Translated: CASRRDRGRPGSSYEQYF.

This clonotype was counted a few times. The CDR3 DNA follows: TGCAGTGCTAGTTTAGCCGGAGCTAACTATGGCTACACCTTC. This gives the protein CSASLAGANYGYTF. This sequence joins TRBV20-1 and TRBJ1-2; D is uncertain. The CDR3 runs to 14 residues. Trimming took off 3 bases at V and 0 bases at J, with 11 bases between the two ends. CDR1 is DFQATT, CDR2 SNEGSKA, per germline (reference sequence).

To note about this clonotype: Its ends do not fully match the called genes, so a read error is possible. For the CDR3, the DNA is TGTGCCAGCAGTTACTCGATAGTAGATACGCAGTATTTT. It specifies CASSYSIVDTQYF. The gene calls are TRBV10-3 and TRBJ2-3; D gene unclear. This CDR3 is 13 amino acids long. Germline-derived CDR1 and CDR2 are ENHRY and SYGVKD.

This clonotype was seen only a few times. The CDR3 DNA follows: TGTGCCAGCAGTCCAATGGCAGGGGAAGAGCAGTACTTC. Protein product: CASSPMAGEEQYF. The chain is built from TRBV28 and TRBJ2-7; D perhaps matches TRBD1 (6 bases). This CDR3 has 13 amino acids. Trimming took off 5 bases at V and 7 bases at J, with 15 bases between the two ends. Germline CDR1 MDHEN, CDR2 SYDVKM. The full variable domain, completed using reference TRBV28 and TRBJ2-7, is DVKVTQSSRYLVKRTGEKVFLECVQDMDHENMFWYRQDPGLGLRLIYFSYDVKMKEKGDIPEGYSVSREKKERFSLILESASTNQTSMYLCASSPMAGEEQYFGPGTRLTVT.

This clonotype is a singleton in its sample. This could be a read error, since a much larger clone is one nucleotide away. This rearrangement joins TRBV15 to TRBJ2-5, with 7 bases fitting TRBD1. Germline V gene data show CDR1 as LNHNV and CDR2 as YYDKDF (reference sequence). With 0 bases clipped from V and 7 bases from J, the junction kept 5 bases outside the gene matches. There are 14 residues in the CDR3. The CDR3 sequence: CATSRDRGMGTQYF. CDR3 sequence (DNA): TGTGCCACCAGCAGAGACAGGGGGATGGGGACCCAGTACTTC.

Points on this clonotype: An end of the junction differs from the germline gene, which may be a read error. The chain combines TRBV7-9 with TRBJ2-6; D is possibly TRBD1 or TRBD2 (5 bases each). Germline assignment: CDR1 SEHNR and CDR2 FQNEAQ (reference sequence). The CDR3 sequence is 15 residues long. The CDR3, as DNA: TGTGCCAGCAGCTCACAGGTTGCCGGGGCCAGCGTCCTGACTTTC. This translates into CASSSQVAGASVLTF.

Only a few counts were recorded for this clonotype. One junction end does not reproduce the germline sequence, and a read error may be involved. V usage is TRBV10-3 and J usage is TRBJ1-2; possible D gene TRBD1, 5 bases. CDR1 ENHRY and CDR2 SYGVKD come from the germline V gene. The CDR3 extends over 15 amino acids. CDR3 sequence (DNA): TGTGCCAGCAGTTTATATCCAGGGAACAACTATGGCTACACCTTC. Translating it yields CASSLYPGNNYGYTF.

This clonotype was found once. The V gene is TRBV2, the J gene TRBJ1-1, with unresolved D. V was pared by 8 bases and J by 1 base, with 8 bases between. Germline assignment: CDR1 SNHLY and CDR2 FYNNEI. This CDR3 is 12 amino acids long. The CDR3 is CASVGANTEAFF. The CDR3 DNA sequence: TGTGCCAGCGTAGGCGCGAACACTGAAGCTTTCTTT. The whole variable domain, remainder taken from reference TRBV2 and TRBJ1-1, is EPEVTQTPSHQVTQMGQEVILRCVPISNHLYFYWYRQILGQKVEFLVSFYNNEISEKSEIFDDQFSVERPDGSNFTLKIRSTKLEDSAMYFCASVGANTEAFFGQGTRLTVV.

About this clonotype: One end of the junction fails to match germline, which may point to a read error. The J gene is TRBJ1-6, the V gene TRBV24-1, with 9 positions matching TRBD1. The CDR3 loop spans 14 amino acids. Germline CDR1 and CDR2: KGHDR and SFDVKD. The CDR3 loop is CASSYRGQKSPLHF. CDR3 DNA: TGTGCCAGCAGTTACAGGGGGCAAAAGTCACCCCTCCACTTT.

Many counts were recorded for this clonotype. The chain is built from TRBV7-9 and TRBJ1-2; TRBD1 is a possible D gene (5 bases). Trimming cost V 4 bases and J 8 bases, with 17 bases left between them. Per germline, CDR1 SEHNR and CDR2 FQNEAQ (reference sequence). The CDR3 loop spans 14 amino acids. The CDR3 protein is CASSYRTSGQGYTF. The CDR3, as DNA: TGTGCCAGCAGCTACAGGACTTCCGGCCAAGGCTACACCTTC.

The chain couples TRBV20-1 to TRBJ2-2; maybe TRBD2 (5 bases). Trimming removed 1 base at V and 2 bases at J, with 14 bases between. The germline V gene encodes CDR1 DFQATT and CDR2 SNEGSKA (reference sequence). This CDR3 region has 16 residues. The CDR3 region is CSARAPGLRNTGELFF. Here the CDR3 DNA reads TGCAGTGCTAGAGCCCCAGGACTTCGAAACACCGGGGAGCTGTTTTTT.

For this clonotype: A read error is possible here, since a much larger clone lies one base away. This chain links TRBV29-1 with TRBJ1-2; no firm D call. The CDR3 runs 11 residues. Germline CDR1 is SQVTM and CDR2 is ANQGSEA. CDR3 loop: CSEYTIYGYTF. DNA of the CDR3: TGCAGTGAATACACTATCTATGGCTACACCTTC.

This clonotype was seen at least ten times. The V and J genes are TRBV7-9 and TRBJ1-2; no definite D call. Trimming left V 0 bases short and J 4 bases short, with 9 bases between. Germline V gene sequence: CDR1 SEHNR, CDR2 FQNEAQ (reference sequence). The CDR3 extends over 14 amino acids. The CDR3 nucleotides are TGTGCCAGCAGCTTAGCCGCCCATCTCTATGGCTACACCTTC. It translates to CASSLAAHLYGYTF.

A remark on this clonotype: A single base separates this from a much larger clone, so it may be a read error. The genes are TRBV29-1 and TRBJ1-2; possibly TRBD1 for D (5 bases). Per the germline V gene, CDR1 is SQVTM and CDR2 is ANQGSEA. The CDR3 length is 13 residues. V was trimmed by 3 bases and J by 8 bases, leaving 16 bases between them. CDR3 sequence: CSVDRQRARGYTF. The CDR3 nucleotides are TGCAGCGTTGATCGACAGAGGGCGAGAGGCTACACCTTC.

The table lists this clonotype with a few counts. The J gene is TRBJ1-1, the V gene TRBV20-1, with D possibly TRBD1 on 6 matching bases. Germline-derived CDR1 and CDR2 are DFQATT and SNEGSKA (reference sequence). The CDR3 runs to 13 residues. Trimming cost V 5 bases and J 1 base, with 11 bases left between them. CDR3 sequence reads: CSAGRGANTEAFF. CDR3 DNA: TGCAGTGCTGGTAGGGGGGCGAACACTGAAGCTTTCTTT.

This chain joins TRBV7-2 and TRBJ1-5; D might be TRBD1 (6 bases). Germline lookup yields CDR1 SGHTA and CDR2 FQGNSA. There are 15 residues in the CDR3. Trimming cost V 1 base and J 2 bases, with 9 bases left between them. DNA of the CDR3: TGTGCCAGCAGCTTAGTGGGGGCCGGCAATCAGCCCCAGCATTTT. Amino acid sequence: CASSLVGAGNQPQHF.

This clonotype was found a few times. The chain links TRBV7-9 to TRBJ2-7; a weak D match, TRBD1 (6 bases). In germline, CDR1 is SEHNR, CDR2 FQNEAQ (reference sequence). Trimming removed 3 bases at V and 2 bases at J, with 11 bases between. The CDR3 runs to 14 residues. The CDR3 DNA reads as TGTGCCAGCAGCTTCGGACAGCCCGCCTACGAGCAGTACTTC. Its translation is CASSFGQPAYEQYF.

This clonotype has at least ten counts. The rearrangement links TRBV7-8 to TRBJ2-5, with 7 bases that match TRBD1. Germline-derived CDR1 and CDR2 are SGHVS and FQNEAQ. The trim removed 4 bases at V and 4 bases at J, leaving 6 bases unmatched. The CDR3 contains 14 residues. For the CDR3, the DNA is TGTGCCAGCAGCTCCCTAGACAGGGTAGAGACCCAGTACTTC. This sequence encodes CASSSLDRVETQYF.

In the case of this clonotype: Germline is not matched at one junction end, which may reflect a read error. This sequence joins TRBV10-3 and TRBJ2-5; 9 positions match TRBD1. This CDR3 contains 12 residues. Germline values: CDR1 ENHRY, CDR2 SYGVKD. DNA for the CDR3: TGTGCCAAACAGGACAGGGGAGAGGCCCAGTACTTC. Protein product: CAKQDRGEAQYF.

In its sample, this clonotype was seen a few times. The V gene is TRBV24-1, the J gene TRBJ2-7; possible D gene TRBD1, 5 bases. This CDR3 comprises 12 residues. Germline CDR1 reads KGHDR; CDR2 reads SFDVKD. Between the trimmed V and J ends, which lost 11 bases and 3 bases, there was a span of 13 bases. CDR3: CASGTGDYEQYF. CDR3 nucleotides: TGTGCCAGCGGTACAGGAGACTACGAGCAGTACTTC.

This chain links TRBV4-1 with TRBJ2-7; perhaps TRBD1 as D (6 bases). The CDR3 extends over 15 amino acids. V was shortened by 0 bases and J by 7 bases, with 16 bases between the two germline ends. CDR1 is MGHRA, CDR2 YSYEKL, per germline. DNA of the CDR3: TGCGCCAGCAGCCAAGATCCCGGCCAGGGGTGGGAGCAGTACTTC. This encodes CASSQDPGQGWEQYF.

This clonotype was picked up many times. The chain has TRBV7-9 and TRBJ1-6, with TRBD1 matching over 8 bases. This CDR3 is 14 amino acids long. V gave up 5 bases and J gave up 8 bases; unmatched junction bases: 5. Germline CDR1 is SEHNR and CDR2 is FQNEAQ (reference sequence). The chain's CDR3 is CASSVDRADSPLHF. The CDR3 nucleotides are TGTGCCAGCAGCGTGGACAGGGCGGATTCACCCCTCCACTTT.

This chain connects TRBV7-9 to TRBJ2-2, with D maybe TRBD2 (5 bases). Trimming took 7 bases from V and 9 from J, leaving 9 bases between them. CDR1 and CDR2 (germline): SEHNR, FQNEAQ (reference sequence). The CDR3 sequence is 11 residues long. In DNA, the CDR3 is TGTGCCAGCACTCTAGCCAGGGAGCTGTTTTTT. It codes for CASTLARELFF.

This clonotype was seen at least ten times. Written as DNA, the CDR3 is TGTGCCAGCAGCTTAGGGCCTCCCCTCGAGCAGTACTTC. This translates into CASSLGPPLEQYF. This rearrangement joins TRBV7-2 to TRBJ2-7; D unclear. V gave up 1 base and J gave up 6 bases, with 10 bases separating them. This CDR3 has 13 amino acids. Per the germline V gene, CDR1 is SGHTA and CDR2 is FQGNSA.

The rearrangement links TRBV24-1 to TRBJ2-7, with 9 positions matching TRBD1. The germline gives CDR1 KGHDR, CDR2 SFDVKD. Germline trimming cut 11 bases from V and 2 bases from J; bases unmatched to any gene: 9. This CDR3 has 14 amino acids. This chain's CDR3 is CAIRDRDRAYEQYF. The CDR3 DNA follows: TGTGCCATCAGAGACCGGGACAGGGCCTACGAGCAGTACTTC.

The rearrangement links TRBV19 to TRBJ1-4, with TRBD1 matching 7 bases. The CDR3 extends over 14 amino acids. CDR1 and CDR2 from the germline V gene are LNHDA and SQIVND (reference sequence). The junction had 9 bases not matched to a gene; V was cut back by 7 bases and J by 7 bases. The CDR3 spells CASTGGTAPEKLFF. The DNA of the CDR3 is TGTGCCAGTACGGGCGGGACAGCGCCTGAAAAACTGTTTTTT.

With regard to this clonotype: Relative to the germline gene, one junction end is altered; a read error may explain this. The chain joins TRBV29-1 to TRBJ2-5, with 10 positions matching TRBD1. Germline CDR1 reads SQVTM; CDR2 reads ANQGSEA. This CDR3 contains 14 residues. CDR3 loop: CSVEGQGEWETQYF. CDR3 bases: TGCAGCGTAGAAGGACAGGGGGAGTGGGAGACCCAGTACTTC.

The V call is TRBV29-1, the J call TRBJ1-2, with 9 bases lining up with TRBD1. Germline CDR1 SQVTM, CDR2 ANQGSEA. With 7 bases clipped from V and 6 bases from J, the junction kept 3 bases outside the gene matches. The CDR3 totals 11 residues. The CDR3 nucleotides read TGCAGCGGGGACAGGGCCAATGGCTACACCTTC. Translated, it gives CSGDRANGYTF.